These 12 T cell receptor beta chains came from one sample sequenced in a study of response to subunit inactivated influenza vaccine. TCRdb passed the RT-PCR reads through MiXCR, listing each CDR3 protein once. The repertoire holds around 750,000 distinct CDR3 sequences, with over 20% as singletons. This specimen was PBMCs from blood, taken 5 days after vaccination. These receptors were obtained from a man aged 50 or older who received an inactivated influenza vaccine.

CDR3 sequence reads: CASSQGVAGAYEQYF. CDR3 nucleotide sequence: TGCGCCAGCAGCCAAGGGGTTGCGGGAGCCTACGAGCAGTACTTC. The chain employs TRBV4-3 and TRBJ2-7, with 7 nucleotides matching TRBD2. The CDR3 extends over 15 amino acids. From germline, CDR1 is LGHNA and CDR2 YSLEER. With 1 base clipped from V and 2 bases from J, the junction kept 5 bases outside the gene matches.

The rearrangement uses TRBV11-1 and TRBJ2-3, with 10 nucleotides matching TRBD1. The V gene end was trimmed by 0 bases and the J gene end by 0 bases; junction bases not matched to a gene: 6. Germline CDR1 SGHAT, CDR2 FQDESV (reference sequence). The CDR3 contains 18 residues. The CDR3 reads CASSLATGGESSTDTQYF. CDR3 DNA: TGTGCCAGCAGCTTAGCGACAGGGGGCGAGTCTAGCACAGATACGCAGTATTTT.

This clonotype was seen a few times. The rearrangement joins TRBV12-3 or TRBV12-4 to TRBJ2-7, with TRBD1 identical over 8 bases. V shed 6 bases, J shed 4 bases, and the junction held 5 bases outside the gene matches. This CDR3 spans 13 amino acids. The CDR3 region is CASRTGAGYEQYF. The DNA of the CDR3 is TGTGCCAGCAGGACAGGGGCGGGGTACGAGCAGTACTTC.

This clonotype was recorded once. The chain has TRBV4-1 and TRBJ1-2; TRBD1 agrees at 9 bases. J gave up 8 bases and V 0 bases, and 4 bases lay outside the gene matches. The germline V gene encodes CDR1 MGHRA and CDR2 YSYEKL. The CDR3 runs to 14 residues. Written as DNA, the CDR3 is TGCGCCAGCAGCCAAGATAGAACAGGGGGCGGCTACACCTTC. It codes for CASSQDRTGGGYTF.

At least ten counts were recorded for this clonotype. This chain connects TRBV12-3 or TRBV12-4 to TRBJ2-5; no definite D call. The V end was cut by 8 bases, the J end by 5 bases, with 18 bases between. CDR3 length equals 14 residues. This chain's CDR3 is CASSPPVGRETQYF. The CDR3 region has the DNA TGTGCCAGCTCCCCGCCGGTTGGTAGGGAGACCCAGTACTTC.

The genes are TRBV7-9 and TRBJ2-3; D remains ambiguous. Trimming took off 2 bases at V and 2 bases at J, with 8 bases between the two ends. From germline, CDR1 is SEHNR and CDR2 FQNEAQ (reference sequence). CDR3 length equals 14 residues. CDR3 bases: TGTGCCAGCAGCTTAACAATAGACACAGATACGCAGTATTTT. It translates to CASSLTIDTDTQYF.

This rearrangement joins TRBV3-1 to TRBJ2-7, with D perhaps matching TRBD1 (6 bases). CDR3 length: 12 amino acids. Trimming pared 3 bases from V and 9 bases from J, leaving 12 bases between. From germline, CDR1 is LGHDT and CDR2 YNNKEL (reference sequence). CDR3: CASSQDRVAQYF. In nucleotides, the CDR3 is TGTGCCAGCAGCCAGGACAGAGTCGCGCAGTACTTC.

This clonotype was recorded many times. The chain links TRBV7-2 to TRBJ2-1, with 7 bases aligning to TRBD2. Trimming took 4 bases from V and 8 from J; bases not matched to a gene: 17. Germline V gene lookup returns CDR1 SGHTA and CDR2 FQGNSA. This CDR3 region has 17 residues. The CDR3 region has the DNA TGTGCCAGCAGCTGGAGGTGGGACTACACGAGGATGGATGAGCAGTTCTTC. Encoded protein: CASSWRWDYTRMDEQFF. Complete variable domain (other parts from reference TRBV7-2 and TRBJ2-1): GAGVSQSPSNKVTEKGKDVELRCDPISGHTALYWYRQSLGQGLEFLIYFQGNSAPDKSGLPSDRFSAERTGGSVSTLTIQRTQQEDSAVYLCASSWRWDYTRMDEQFFGPGTRLTVL.

The chain carries TRBV12-3 or TRBV12-4 and TRBJ2-7, with 7 bases aligning to TRBD2. This CDR3 is built from 14 residues. Unmatched junction bases numbered 6, after V lost 3 bases and J lost 4 bases. The CDR3 sequence is CASSLGGYLYEQYF. The CDR3 coding sequence is TGTGCCAGCAGTTTGGGGGGGTACTTGTACGAGCAGTACTTC.

This clonotype was detected only a few times. This rearrangement joins TRBV30 to TRBJ1-5; unclear D gene. Germline CDR1 and CDR2: GTSNPN and SVGIG (reference sequence). V dropped 2 bases and J dropped 2 bases, with 13 bases sitting between them. The CDR3 totals 15 residues. The CDR3 loop reads CAWSYKGVGNQPQHF. In nucleotides, the CDR3 is TGTGCCTGGAGTTATAAAGGTGTGGGCAATCAGCCCCAGCATTTT.

The chain uses TRBV4-3 and TRBJ1-2; D call uncertain. V was shortened by 0 bases and J by 13 bases, with 12 bases between the two germline ends. Germline CDR1 is LGHNA and CDR2 is YSLEER. The CDR3 spans 12 residues. Here the CDR3 reads CASSQDGYGSTF. In DNA form, the CDR3 reads TGCGCCAGCAGCCAAGATGGGTATGGGTCCACCTTC.

The chain combines TRBV20-1 with TRBJ2-4, with 11 bases lining up with TRBD2. Germline V gene lookup returns CDR1 DFQATT and CDR2 SNEGSKA (reference sequence). V trimming: 5 bases; J trimming: 13 bases; junction bases outside the gene matches: 4. This CDR3 spans 11 amino acids. The CDR3 DNA reads TGCAGTGCTTTCGGGACTAGCGGACAGTACTTC. Residues: CSAFGTSGQYF.